These 18 T cell receptor beta chains came from one sample sequenced in a study of cytomegalovirus exposure and HLA in healthy donors. Researchers ran the PCR with 60 Vbeta and 13 Jbeta primers. Measured with immunoSEQ multiplex PCR; TCRdb has only the in-frame clones, and not every one. The sample consists of more than 95,000 clones, around 64% of them appearing once. Sequencing was performed on PBMCs. Receptors were obtained from a man in his sixties in good health and CMV-seronegative.

V is TRBV5-1 and J is TRBJ2-1, with 7 bases lining up with TRBD2. J lost 3 bases, V lost 3 bases, and 6 bases had no gene match. The CDR3 has 15 amino acids. CDR1 is SGHRS, CDR2 YFSETQ, per germline. The CDR3 DNA is TGCGCCAGCAGCTATGAAGCGGGATTCTACAATGAGCAGTTCTTC. Encoded protein: CASSYEAGFYNEQFF.

The chain has TRBV19 and TRBJ2-1; TRBD2 agrees at 9 bases. CDR3 length: 15 residues. With 9 bases clipped from V and 5 bases from J, the junction kept 11 bases outside the gene matches. Germline-derived CDR1 and CDR2 are LNHDA and SQIVND (reference sequence). The CDR3 bases are TGTGCCAGCCGTGGTGGACTAGCGTTGGACAATGAGCAGTTCTTC. This translates into CASRGGLALDNEQFF.

The chain combines TRBV30 with TRBJ2-5, with 9 bases identical to TRBD2. Trimming at V came to 4 bases and at J to 4 bases, leaving 4 bases not matched to a gene. Looked up from germline, CDR1 is GTSNPN and CDR2 is SVGIG (reference sequence). The CDR3 loop spans 13 amino acids. DNA of the CDR3: TGTGCCTGGATGGCGGGAGGGTTAGAGACCCAGTACTTC. Its protein product is CAWMAGGLETQYF.

The chain employs TRBV6-1 and TRBJ1-5; 8 bases are a match to TRBD1. This CDR3 comprises 16 residues. Trimming took 1 base from V and 7 from J; bases not matched to a gene: 9. CDR1 and CDR2 from the germline V gene are MNHNS and SASEGT. CDR3 amino acids: CASSEEAGGVSQPQHF. The DNA for the CDR3 is TGTGCCAGCAGTGAAGAGGCAGGGGGCGTAAGCCAGCCCCAGCATTTT.

This CDR3 reads CASSLELRETQYF. DNA for the CDR3: TGTGCCAGCAGCTTAGAGCTGAGGGAGACCCAGTACTTC. The J gene is TRBJ2-5, the V gene TRBV11-2, with D uncertain. The CDR3 has 13 residues. Trimming took 0 bases from V and 5 from J, leaving 7 bases between them. Germline V gives CDR1 SGHAT, CDR2 FQNNGV.

The V and J genes are TRBV5-6 and TRBJ1-2; D is unclear. CDR3 length: 14 residues. V dropped 1 base and J dropped 8 bases, with 15 bases sitting between them. Germline V gene data show CDR1 as SGHDT and CDR2 as YYEEEE. CDR3 sequence reads: CASSLSGVDGGYTF. CDR3 bases: TGTGCCAGCAGCTTGTCCGGGGTTGATGGCGGCTACACCTTC.

The genes are TRBV6-5 and TRBJ1-5, with TRBD1 matching over 9 bases. CDR1 is MNHEY and CDR2 is SVGAGI in the germline V gene. The length of the CDR3 is 14 residues. After removal of 6 bases from V and 6 bases from J, the junction contained 6 bases not matched to a gene. The CDR3 coding sequence is TGTGCCAGCAGCTGGGACAGGGATTCTCAGCCCCAGCATTTT. Translation gives CASSWDRDSQPQHF.

This chain links TRBV6-1 with TRBJ2-3; 8 bases align to TRBD2. With V trimmed by 1 base and J by 1 base, 4 bases remained unmatched. The CDR3 length is 16 residues. Per germline, CDR1 MNHNS and CDR2 SASEGT. This chain's CDR3 is CASSEGTSSRTDTQYF. The CDR3 bases are TGTGCCAGCAGTGAAGGGACTAGCAGCCGCACAGATACGCAGTATTTT.

The rearrangement links TRBV6-1 to TRBJ2-7; D is possibly TRBD2 (6 bases). Per germline, CDR1 MNHNS and CDR2 SASEGT. This CDR3 region has 15 residues. V gave up 2 bases and J gave up 5 bases, with 16 bases separating them. CDR3 sequence: CASSELVDTGDEQYF. Written as DNA, the CDR3 is TGTGCCAGCAGTGAATTAGTAGACACGGGGGACGAGCAGTACTTC.

The table lists this clone with a few counts. The chain uses TRBV6-4 and TRBJ1-4; D possibly corresponds to TRBD1 (6 bases). Germline V gene lookup returns CDR1 MRHNA and CDR2 SNTAGT. This CDR3 is built from 13 residues. Trimming took 6 bases from V and 3 from J, leaving 8 bases between them. CDR3 loop: CASRTGSNEKLFF. CDR3 nucleotides: TGTGCCAGCAGGACAGGATCTAATGAAAAACTGTTTTTT.

The chain is built from TRBV11-3 and TRBJ1-1; tentatively, D is TRBD1 (6 bases). The V end lost 5 bases, the J end lost 8 bases, and 12 bases lay between the germline ends. Per the germline V gene, CDR1 is SGHNT and CDR2 is YENEEA. The CDR3 is made up of 12 amino acids. The CDR3 spells CASSRRTVEAFF. The CDR3 DNA is TGTGCCAGCAGCCGAAGGACAGTCGAAGCTTTCTTT.

The chain is built from TRBV11-2 and TRBJ2-3, with 8 bases identical to TRBD2. Germline values: CDR1 SGHAT, CDR2 FQNNGV. J lost 0 bases, V lost 3 bases, and 2 bases had no gene match. This CDR3 comprises 15 residues. CDR3 coding DNA: TGTGCCAGCAGCTTTCAGCGGGGGAGCACAGATACGCAGTATTTT. Translation: CASSFQRGSTDTQYF.

The rearrangement links TRBV2 to TRBJ1-6; 8 bases map to TRBD1. V trimming: 2 bases; J trimming: 10 bases; junction bases outside the gene matches: 4. CDR1 is SNHLY and CDR2 is FYNNEI in the germline V gene. The CDR3 runs to 14 residues. The CDR3, as DNA: TGTGCCAGCAGTGAAATCCCAGGGGGCTCACCCCTCCACTTT. Protein product: CASSEIPGGSPLHF.

The J gene is TRBJ2-3, the V gene TRBV2, with D possibly TRBD2 on 6 matching bases. From germline, CDR1 is SNHLY and CDR2 FYNNEI. CDR3 size: 16 residues. Trimming took 6 bases from V and 0 from J, leaving 16 bases between them. The CDR3 here is CASRASSASSTDTQYF. CDR3 DNA: TGTGCCAGCAGGGCCTCTAGCGCTTCTAGCACAGATACGCAGTATTTT.

The chain couples TRBV18 to TRBJ1-5; D perhaps matches TRBD1 (6 bases). CDR3 length: 14 residues. With 4 bases removed from V and 7 bases from J, the gap between germline ends came to 14 bases. The germline CDR1 and CDR2 sequences are KGHSH and LQKENI. CDR3 amino acids: CASSQEGGMQPQHF. The CDR3 DNA follows: TGTGCCAGCTCACAGGAAGGGGGAATGCAGCCCCAGCATTTT. Full variable domain (missing parts from reference TRBV18 and TRBJ1-5): NAGVMQNPRHLVRRRGQEARLRCSPMKGHSHVYWYRQLPEEGLKFMVYLQKENIIDESGMPKERFSAEFPKEGPSILRIQQVVRGDSAAYFCASSQEGGMQPQHFGDGTRLSIL.

The chain combines TRBV2 with TRBJ2-2, with 7 bases fitting TRBD2. The germline V gene encodes CDR1 SNHLY and CDR2 FYNNEI. The CDR3 extends over 14 amino acids. Unmatched junction bases numbered 5, after V lost 6 bases and J lost 4 bases. The CDR3 DNA follows: TGTGCCAGCAGGGGGGGGGACGGCACCGGGGAGCTGTTTTTT. This codes for CASRGGDGTGELFF.

The chain couples TRBV7-2 to TRBJ2-7; no definite D call. Germline CDR1 and CDR2: SGHTA and FQGNSA. The CDR3 is made up of 14 amino acids. The ends were cut back, 3 bases at V and 2 bases at J, with 11 bases in the middle. Here the CDR3 DNA reads TGTGCCAGCAGCTTTTCGCGGCAGCCCTACGAGCAGTACTTC. Translation: CASSFSRQPYEQYF.

This clone occurred a few times. This chain joins TRBV2 and TRBJ2-3, with no clear D. Germline V gene data show CDR1 as SNHLY and CDR2 as FYNNEI. V lost 8 bases to trimming and J lost 1 base, with 4 bases between them. The CDR3 has 11 amino acids. CDR3: CASYRTDTQYF. The CDR3 DNA reads TGTGCCAGCTATCGCACAGATACGCAGTATTTT.